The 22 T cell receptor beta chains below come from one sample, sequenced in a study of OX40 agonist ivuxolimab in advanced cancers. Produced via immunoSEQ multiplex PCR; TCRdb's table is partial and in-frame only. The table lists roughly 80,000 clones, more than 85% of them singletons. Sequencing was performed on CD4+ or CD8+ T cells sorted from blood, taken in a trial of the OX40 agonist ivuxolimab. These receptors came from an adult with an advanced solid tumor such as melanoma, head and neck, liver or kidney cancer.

CDR3 sequence: CASSYSTQGSYTF. The CDR3 nucleotides read TGTGCCAGCAGTTACTCGACTCAGGGGAGCTACACCTTC. The chain uses TRBV6-5 and TRBJ1-2, with D tentatively TRBD1 (6 bases). The CDR3 has 13 residues. V was cut by 0 bases and J by 9 bases, with 11 bases left in between. Germline-derived CDR1 and CDR2 are MNHEY and SVGAGI.

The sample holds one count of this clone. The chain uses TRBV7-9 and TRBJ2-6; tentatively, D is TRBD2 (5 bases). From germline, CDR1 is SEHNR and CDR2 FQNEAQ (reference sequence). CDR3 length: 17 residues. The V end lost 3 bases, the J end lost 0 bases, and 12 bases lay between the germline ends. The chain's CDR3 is CASSLSGNPSGANVLTF. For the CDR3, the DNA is TGTGCCAGCAGCTTGTCGGGAAACCCCTCTGGGGCCAACGTCCTGACTTTC.

The CDR3 DNA reads TGTGCCAGCAGCGTCTCCGTATTAGCCGGCAGTGTGGAGACCCAGTACTTC. Translated: CASSVSVLAGSVETQYF. The J gene is TRBJ2-5, the V gene TRBV7-2, with D uncertain. The V end lost 5 bases, the J end lost 5 bases, and 24 bases lay between the germline ends. CDR3 length equals 17 residues. Germline assignment: CDR1 SGHTA and CDR2 FQGNSA.

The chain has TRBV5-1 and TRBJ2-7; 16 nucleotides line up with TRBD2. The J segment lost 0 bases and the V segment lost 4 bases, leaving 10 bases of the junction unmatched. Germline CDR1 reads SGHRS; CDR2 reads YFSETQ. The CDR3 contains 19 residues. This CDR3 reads CASSPGTSGRVYSSYEQYF. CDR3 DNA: TGCGCCAGCAGCCCGGGGACTAGCGGGAGGGTCTACAGCTCCTACGAGCAGTACTTC. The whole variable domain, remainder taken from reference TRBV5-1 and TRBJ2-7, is KAGVTQTPRYLIKTRGQQVTLSCSPISGHRSVSWYQQTPGQGLQFLFEYFSETQRNKGNFPGRFSGRQFSNSRSEMNVSTLELGDSALYLCASSPGTSGRVYSSYEQYFGPGTRLTVT.

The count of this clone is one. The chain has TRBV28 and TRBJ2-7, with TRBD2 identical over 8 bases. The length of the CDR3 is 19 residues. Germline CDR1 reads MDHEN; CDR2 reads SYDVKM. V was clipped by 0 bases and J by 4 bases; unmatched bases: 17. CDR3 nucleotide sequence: TGTGCCAGCAGTTTATGGAGCGGGAGTCCTGCCCTAACTATTTACGAGCAGTACTTC. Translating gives CASSLWSGSPALTIYEQYF.

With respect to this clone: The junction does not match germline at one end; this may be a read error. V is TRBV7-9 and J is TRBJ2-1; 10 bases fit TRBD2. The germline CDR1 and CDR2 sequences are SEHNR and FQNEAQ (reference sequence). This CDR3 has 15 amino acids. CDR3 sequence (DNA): TGTGTCAGCAGCTTAGTTACTAGCGGGAATAATGAGCAGTTCTTC. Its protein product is CVSSLVTSGNNEQFF.

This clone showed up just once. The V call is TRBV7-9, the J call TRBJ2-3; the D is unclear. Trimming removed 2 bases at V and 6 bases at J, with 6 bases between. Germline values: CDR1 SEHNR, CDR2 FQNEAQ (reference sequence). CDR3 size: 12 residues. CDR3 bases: TGTGCCAGCAGCTTACGCTGGGATACGCAGTATTTT. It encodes CASSLRWDTQYF.

DNA of the CDR3: TGTGCCAGCAGCTTAGAGGCGGGGGCCTCCTACAATGAGCAGTTCTTC. Translation gives CASSLEAGASYNEQFF. The gene calls are TRBV7-8 and TRBJ2-1; D possibly corresponds to TRBD2 (7 bases). Germline V gene lookup returns CDR1 SGHVS and CDR2 FQNEAQ. The CDR3 has 16 amino acids. The V and J ends lost 1 base and 0 bases respectively, with 10 bases between them.

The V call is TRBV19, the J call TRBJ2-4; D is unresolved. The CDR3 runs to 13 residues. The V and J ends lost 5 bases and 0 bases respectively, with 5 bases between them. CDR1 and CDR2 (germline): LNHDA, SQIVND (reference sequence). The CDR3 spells CASSREAKNIQYF. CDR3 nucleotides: TGTGCCAGTAGTCGTGAAGCCAAAAACATTCAGTACTTC.

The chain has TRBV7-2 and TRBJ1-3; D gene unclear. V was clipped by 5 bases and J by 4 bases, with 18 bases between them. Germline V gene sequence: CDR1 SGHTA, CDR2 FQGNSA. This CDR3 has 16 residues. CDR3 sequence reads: CASSLHNTGLGNTIYF. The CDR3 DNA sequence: TGTGCCAGCAGCCTACATAACACCGGGTTAGGAAACACCATATATTTT.

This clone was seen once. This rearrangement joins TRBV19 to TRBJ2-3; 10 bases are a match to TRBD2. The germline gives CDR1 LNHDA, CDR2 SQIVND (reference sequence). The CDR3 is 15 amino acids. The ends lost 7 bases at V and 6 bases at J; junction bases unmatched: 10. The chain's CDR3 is CASMRSSGSSDTQYF. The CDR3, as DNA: TGTGCCAGTATGCGGTCTAGCGGGAGCTCCGATACGCAGTATTTT.

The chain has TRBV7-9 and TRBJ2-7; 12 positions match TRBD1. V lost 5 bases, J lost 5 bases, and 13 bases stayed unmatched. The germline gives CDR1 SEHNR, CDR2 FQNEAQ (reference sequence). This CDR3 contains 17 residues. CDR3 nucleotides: TGTGCCAGCAGCACAGGGAGACGGGGACAGGGGGCTCACGAGCAGTACTTC. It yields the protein CASSTGRRGQGAHEQYF.

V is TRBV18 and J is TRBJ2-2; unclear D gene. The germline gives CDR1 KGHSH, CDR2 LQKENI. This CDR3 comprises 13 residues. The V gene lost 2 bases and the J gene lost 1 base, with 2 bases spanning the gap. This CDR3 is CASSPKNTGELFF. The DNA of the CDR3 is TGTGCCAGCTCACCAAAGAACACCGGGGAGCTGTTTTTT.

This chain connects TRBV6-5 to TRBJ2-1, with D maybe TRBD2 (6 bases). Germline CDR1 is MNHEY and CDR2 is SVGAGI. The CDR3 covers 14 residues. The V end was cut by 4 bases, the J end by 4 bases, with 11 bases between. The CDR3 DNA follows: TGTGCCAGCAGTTCCCTTAGCGGATACAATGAGCAGTTCTTC. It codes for CASSSLSGYNEQFF.

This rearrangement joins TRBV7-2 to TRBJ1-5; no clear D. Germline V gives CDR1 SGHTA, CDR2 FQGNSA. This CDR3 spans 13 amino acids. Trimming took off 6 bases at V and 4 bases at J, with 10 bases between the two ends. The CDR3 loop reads CASSRQVNQPQHF. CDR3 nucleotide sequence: TGTGCCAGCAGTCGTCAAGTAAATCAGCCCCAGCATTTT.

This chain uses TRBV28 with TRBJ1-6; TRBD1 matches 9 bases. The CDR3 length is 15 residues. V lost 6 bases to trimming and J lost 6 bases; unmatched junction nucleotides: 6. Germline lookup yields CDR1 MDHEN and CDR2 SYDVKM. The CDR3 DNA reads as TGTGCCAGCAGAACAGGGGGCAGAGGTAATTCACCCCTCCACTTT. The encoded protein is CASRTGGRGNSPLHF.

This CDR3 reads CASSNRGGQETQYF. Here the CDR3 DNA reads TGTGCCAGCAGTAACAGGGGTGGTCAAGAGACCCAGTACTTC. This chain connects TRBV6-5 to TRBJ2-5; 7 bases are shared with TRBD1. Germline-derived CDR1 and CDR2 are MNHEY and SVGAGI. This CDR3 contains 14 residues. With 5 bases clipped from V and 2 bases from J, the junction kept 5 bases outside the gene matches.

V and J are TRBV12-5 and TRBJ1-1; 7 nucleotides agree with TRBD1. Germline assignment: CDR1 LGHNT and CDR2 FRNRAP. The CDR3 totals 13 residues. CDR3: CAHSATGDTEAFF. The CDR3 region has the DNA TGTGCCCATAGTGCAACAGGGGACACTGAAGCTTTCTTT.

CDR3: CSARIFDEQYF. CDR3 sequence (DNA): TGCAGTGCTAGAATCTTCGACGAGCAGTACTTC. The J gene is TRBJ2-7, the V gene TRBV20-1; no reliable D call. Germline V lookup: CDR1 DFQATT, CDR2 SNEGSKA (reference sequence). Trimming cost V 2 bases and J 5 bases, with 7 bases left between them. The CDR3 totals 11 residues.

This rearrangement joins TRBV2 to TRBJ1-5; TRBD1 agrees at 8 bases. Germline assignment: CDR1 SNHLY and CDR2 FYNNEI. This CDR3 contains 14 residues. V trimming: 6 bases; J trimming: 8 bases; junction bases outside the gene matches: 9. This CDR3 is CASRRQGAMEPQHF. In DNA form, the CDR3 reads TGTGCCAGCAGAAGGCAGGGGGCTATGGAGCCCCAGCATTTT.

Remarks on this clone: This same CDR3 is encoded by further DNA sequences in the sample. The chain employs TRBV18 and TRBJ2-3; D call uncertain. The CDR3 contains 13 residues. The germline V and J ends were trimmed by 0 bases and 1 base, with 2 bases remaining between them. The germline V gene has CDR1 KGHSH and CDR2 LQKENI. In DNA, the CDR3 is TGTGCCAGCTCACCACCGGGCACAGATACGCAGTATTTT. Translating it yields CASSPPGTDTQYF.

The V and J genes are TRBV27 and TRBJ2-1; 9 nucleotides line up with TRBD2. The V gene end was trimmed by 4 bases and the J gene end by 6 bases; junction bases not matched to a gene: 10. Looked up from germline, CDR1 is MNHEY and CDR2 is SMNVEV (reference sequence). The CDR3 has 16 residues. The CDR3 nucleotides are TGTGCCAGCAGTTCCGGTCGGGCTAGCGGGACCAATGAGCAGTTCTTC. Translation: CASSSGRASGTNEQFF.